The entry below gives a single TCR beta chain sequence along with its context. From germline, CDR1 is MGHRA and CDR2 YSYEKL. CDR3 length: 15 amino acids. Trimming left V 4 bases short and J 2 bases short, with 13 bases between. In assigning cohorts, the study relied on participant-reported clinical history. What the recovered Cohort 3 donors had was two negative PCRs, clearance, or symptom resolution. These data belong to a study of blood T cell repertoires in COVID-19. Turning to the study itself: The United States, Italy and Spain provided the acute and convalescent COVID-19 samples.

TCRdb's copy holds only in-frame clones and misses some; the assay was immunoSEQ multiplex PCR. This sample has fewer than 500,000 clones, with 87% found just once. The origin of this receptor is a man aged 25 to 45 who had recovered from COVID-19. The material sequenced was PBMCs or T cells enriched from blood (not recorded which). The V and J genes are TRBV4-1 and TRBJ2-3; the D gene is possibly TRBD2 (6 bases). CDR3 sequence (DNA): TGCGCCAGCAGCCCGACTGCGGGGAACACAGATACGCAGTATTTT. Translation gives CASSPTAGNTDTQYF.